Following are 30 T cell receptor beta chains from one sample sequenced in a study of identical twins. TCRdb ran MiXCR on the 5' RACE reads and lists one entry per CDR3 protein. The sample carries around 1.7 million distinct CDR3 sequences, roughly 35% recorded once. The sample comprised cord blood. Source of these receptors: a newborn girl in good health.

CDR3 in amino acids: CSVRGTSEYEQYF. As DNA, the CDR3 is TGCAGCGTTCGCGGGACTAGCGAGTACGAGCAGTACTTC. J is TRBJ2-7 and V is TRBV29-1, with 10 bases identical to TRBD2. Germline CDR1 is SQVTM and CDR2 is ANQGSEA. V lost 5 bases and J lost 4; bases outside the gene matches: 5. The CDR3 totals 13 residues.

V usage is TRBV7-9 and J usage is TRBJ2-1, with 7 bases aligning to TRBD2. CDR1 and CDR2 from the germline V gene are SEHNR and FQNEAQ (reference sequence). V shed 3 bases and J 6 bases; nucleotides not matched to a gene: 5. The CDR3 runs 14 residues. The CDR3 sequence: CASSFGGSSNEQFF. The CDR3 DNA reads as TGTGCCAGCAGCTTCGGCGGGAGTTCCAATGAGCAGTTCTTC.

CDR3 nucleotide sequence: TGTGCCAGCAGCTTCCTCCAGGGGGCTTGGCAGCCCCAGCATTTT. It yields the protein CASSFLQGAWQPQHF. The chain recombines TRBV7-8 with TRBJ1-5, with 8 nucleotides matching TRBD1. Germline V gene sequence: CDR1 SGHVS, CDR2 FQNEAQ. The CDR3 loop spans 15 amino acids. The J segment lost 7 bases and the V segment lost 3 bases, leaving 8 bases of the junction unmatched.

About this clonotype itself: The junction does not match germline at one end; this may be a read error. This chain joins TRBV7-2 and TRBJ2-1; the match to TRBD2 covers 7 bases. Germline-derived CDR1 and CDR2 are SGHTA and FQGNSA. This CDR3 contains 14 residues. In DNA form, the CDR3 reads TGTGCCAGCAGCTTAGGTGGGGACTACATTGAGCAGTTCTTC. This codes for CASSLGGDYIEQFF.

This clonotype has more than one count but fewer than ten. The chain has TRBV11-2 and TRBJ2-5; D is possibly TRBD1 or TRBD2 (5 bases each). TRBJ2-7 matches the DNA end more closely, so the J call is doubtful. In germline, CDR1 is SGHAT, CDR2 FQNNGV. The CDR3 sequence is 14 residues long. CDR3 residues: CASSLVAEGREQYF. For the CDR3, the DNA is TGTGCCAGCAGCTTAGTGGCCGAGGGACGCGAGCAGTACTTC.

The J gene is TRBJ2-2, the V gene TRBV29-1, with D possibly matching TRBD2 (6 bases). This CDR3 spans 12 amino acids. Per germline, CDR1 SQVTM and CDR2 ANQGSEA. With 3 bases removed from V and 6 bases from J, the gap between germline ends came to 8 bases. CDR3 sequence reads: CSVEWDSGELFF. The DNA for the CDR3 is TGCAGCGTTGAGTGGGACTCCGGGGAGCTGTTTTTT.

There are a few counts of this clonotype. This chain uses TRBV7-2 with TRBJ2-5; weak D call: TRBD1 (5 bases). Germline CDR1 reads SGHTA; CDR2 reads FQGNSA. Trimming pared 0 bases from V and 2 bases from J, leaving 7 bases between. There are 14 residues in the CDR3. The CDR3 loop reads CASSLAAGQETQYF. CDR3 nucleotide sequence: TGTGCCAGCAGCTTAGCGGCAGGGCAAGAGACCCAGTACTTC.

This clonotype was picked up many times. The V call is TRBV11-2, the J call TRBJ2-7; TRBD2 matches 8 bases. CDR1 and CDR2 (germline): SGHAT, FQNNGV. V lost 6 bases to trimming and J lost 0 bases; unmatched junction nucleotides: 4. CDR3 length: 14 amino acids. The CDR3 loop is CASSLGLGSYEQYF. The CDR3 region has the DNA TGTGCCAGCAGTTTGGGACTAGGCTCCTACGAGCAGTACTTC.

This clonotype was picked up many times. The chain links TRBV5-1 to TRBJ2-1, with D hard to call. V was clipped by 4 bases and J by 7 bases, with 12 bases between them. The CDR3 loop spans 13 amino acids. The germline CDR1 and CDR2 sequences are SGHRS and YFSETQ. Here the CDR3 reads CASSPSGLNEQFF. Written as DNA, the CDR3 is TGCGCCAGCAGCCCATCCGGTCTTAATGAGCAGTTCTTC. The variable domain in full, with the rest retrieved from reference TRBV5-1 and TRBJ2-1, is KAGVTQTPRYLIKTRGQQVTLSCSPISGHRSVSWYQQTPGQGLQFLFEYFSETQRNKGNFPGRFSGRQFSNSRSEMNVSTLELGDSALYLCASSPSGLNEQFFGPGTRLTVL.

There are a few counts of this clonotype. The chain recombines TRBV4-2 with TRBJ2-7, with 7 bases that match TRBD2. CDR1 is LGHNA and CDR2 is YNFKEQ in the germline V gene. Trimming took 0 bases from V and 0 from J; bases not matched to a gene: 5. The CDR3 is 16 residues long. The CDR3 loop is CASSQDIAGFSYEQYF. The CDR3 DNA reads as TGTGCCAGCAGCCAAGATATAGCGGGCTTCTCCTACGAGCAGTACTTC.

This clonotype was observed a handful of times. CDR3 sequence reads: CASSLRGLSSGANVLTF. CDR3 coding DNA: TGTGCCAGCAGTTTAAGGGGCCTTAGCTCTGGGGCCAACGTCCTGACTTTC. This chain uses TRBV27 with TRBJ2-6, with D tentatively TRBD1 (5 bases). The V end was cut by 2 bases, the J end by 0 bases, with 11 bases between. CDR1 is MNHEY, CDR2 SMNVEV, per germline (reference sequence). This CDR3 region has 17 residues.

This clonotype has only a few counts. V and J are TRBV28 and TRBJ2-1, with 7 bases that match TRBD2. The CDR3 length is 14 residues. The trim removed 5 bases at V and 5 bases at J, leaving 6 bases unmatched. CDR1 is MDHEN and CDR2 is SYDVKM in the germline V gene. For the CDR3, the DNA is TGTGCCAGCAGTGCCCTCGGGACTAACAATGAGCAGTTCTTC. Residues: CASSALGTNNEQFF.

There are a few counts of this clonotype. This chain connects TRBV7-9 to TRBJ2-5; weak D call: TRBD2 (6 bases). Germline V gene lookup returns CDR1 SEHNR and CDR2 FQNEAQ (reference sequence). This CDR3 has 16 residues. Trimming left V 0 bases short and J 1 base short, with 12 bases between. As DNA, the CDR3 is TGTGCCAGCAGCTTAGCGCCGACTAGGAGCCAAGAGACCCAGTACTTC. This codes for CASSLAPTRSQETQYF.

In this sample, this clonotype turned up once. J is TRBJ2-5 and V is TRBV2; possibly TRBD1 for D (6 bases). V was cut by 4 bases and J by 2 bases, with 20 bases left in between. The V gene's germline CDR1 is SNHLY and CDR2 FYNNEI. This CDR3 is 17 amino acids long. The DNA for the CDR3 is TGTGCCAGCAGTGGCCTCCGAAACAGGGTCCTACAAGAGACCCAGTACTTC. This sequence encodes CASSGLRNRVLQETQYF.

The chain's CDR3 is CASSQRDIKMGSLYGYTF. CDR3 DNA: TGTGCCAGCAGCCAAAGGGATATCAAGATGGGCAGCCTCTATGGCTACACCTTC. V usage is TRBV7-9 and J usage is TRBJ1-2; D not resolved. This CDR3 contains 18 residues. Germline CDR1 is SEHNR and CDR2 is FQNEAQ (reference sequence). Trimming took 5 bases from V and 4 from J, leaving 26 bases between them.

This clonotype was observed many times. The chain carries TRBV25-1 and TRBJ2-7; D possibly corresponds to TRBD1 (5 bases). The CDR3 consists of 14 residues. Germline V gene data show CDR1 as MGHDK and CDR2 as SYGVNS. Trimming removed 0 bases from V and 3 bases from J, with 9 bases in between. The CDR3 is CASSEYNRFYEQYF. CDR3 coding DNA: TGTGCCAGCAGTGAATATAACAGGTTCTACGAGCAGTACTTC.

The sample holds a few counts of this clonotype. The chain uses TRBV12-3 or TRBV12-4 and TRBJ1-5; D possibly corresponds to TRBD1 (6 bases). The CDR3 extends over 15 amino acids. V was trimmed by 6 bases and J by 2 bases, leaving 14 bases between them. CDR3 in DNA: TGTGCCAGCAGAGTACAGGGATCGGGCAATCAGCCCCAGCATTTT. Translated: CASRVQGSGNQPQHF.

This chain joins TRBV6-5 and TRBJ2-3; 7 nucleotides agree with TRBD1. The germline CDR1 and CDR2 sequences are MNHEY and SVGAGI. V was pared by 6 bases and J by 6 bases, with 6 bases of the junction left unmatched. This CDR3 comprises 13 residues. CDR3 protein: CASSILQGDTQYF. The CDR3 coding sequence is TGTGCCAGCAGCATATTACAGGGGGATACGCAGTATTTT.

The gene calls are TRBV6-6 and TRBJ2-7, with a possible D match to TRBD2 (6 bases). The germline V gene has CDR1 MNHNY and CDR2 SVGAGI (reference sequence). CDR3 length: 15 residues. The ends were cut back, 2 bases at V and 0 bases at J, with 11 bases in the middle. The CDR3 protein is CASSYGRGSSYEQYF. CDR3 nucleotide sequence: TGTGCCAGCAGTTACGGGCGGGGCAGCTCCTACGAGCAGTACTTC.

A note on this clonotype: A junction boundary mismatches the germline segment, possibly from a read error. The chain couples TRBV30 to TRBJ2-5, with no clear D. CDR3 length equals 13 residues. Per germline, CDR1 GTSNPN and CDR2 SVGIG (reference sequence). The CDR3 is CAWSVAYQETQYF. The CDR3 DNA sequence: TGTGCCTGGAGTGTAGCCTACCAGGAGACCCAGTACTTC. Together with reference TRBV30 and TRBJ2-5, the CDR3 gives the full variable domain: SQTIHQWPATLVQPVGSPLSLECTVEGTSNPNLYWYRQAAGRGLQLLFYSVGIGQISSEVPQNLSASRPQDRQFILSSKKLLLSDSGFYLCAWSVAYQETQYFGPGTRLLVL.

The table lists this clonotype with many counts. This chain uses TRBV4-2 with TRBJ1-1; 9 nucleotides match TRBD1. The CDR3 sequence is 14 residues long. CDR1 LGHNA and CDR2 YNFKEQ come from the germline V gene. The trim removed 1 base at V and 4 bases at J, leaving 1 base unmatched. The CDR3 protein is CASSQVTGGTEAFF. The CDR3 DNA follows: TGTGCCAGCAGCCAAGTGACAGGGGGCACTGAAGCTTTCTTT.

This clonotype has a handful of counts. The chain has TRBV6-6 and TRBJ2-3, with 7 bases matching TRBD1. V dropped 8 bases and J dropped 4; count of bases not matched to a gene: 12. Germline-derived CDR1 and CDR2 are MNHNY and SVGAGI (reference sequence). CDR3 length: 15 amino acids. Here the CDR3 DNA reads TGTGCCAGCGGACGAGGGGGCCAGTTCGCAGATACGCAGTATTTT. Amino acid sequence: CASGRGGQFADTQYF.

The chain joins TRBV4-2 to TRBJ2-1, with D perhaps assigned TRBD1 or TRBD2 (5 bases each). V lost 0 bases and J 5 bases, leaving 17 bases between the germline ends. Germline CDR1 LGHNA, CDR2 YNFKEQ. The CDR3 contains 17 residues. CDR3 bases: TGTGCCAGCAGCCAAGAGGGAGACGGGATAGGGGACAATGAGCAGTTCTTC. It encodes CASSQEGDGIGDNEQFF.

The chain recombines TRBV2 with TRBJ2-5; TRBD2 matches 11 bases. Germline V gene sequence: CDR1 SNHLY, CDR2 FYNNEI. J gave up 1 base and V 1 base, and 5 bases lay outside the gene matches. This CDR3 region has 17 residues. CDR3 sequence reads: CASSEGGLAGGQETQYF. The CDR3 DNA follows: TGTGCCAGCAGTGAAGGCGGTCTAGCGGGGGGCCAAGAGACCCAGTACTTC.

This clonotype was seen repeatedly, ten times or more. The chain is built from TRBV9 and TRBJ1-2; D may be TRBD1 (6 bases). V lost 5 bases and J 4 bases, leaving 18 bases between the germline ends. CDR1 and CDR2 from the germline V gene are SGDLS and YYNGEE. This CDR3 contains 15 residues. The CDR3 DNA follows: TGTGCCAGCAGTCCCCGGGACAAGGCTATCTATGGCTACACCTTC. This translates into CASSPRDKAIYGYTF.

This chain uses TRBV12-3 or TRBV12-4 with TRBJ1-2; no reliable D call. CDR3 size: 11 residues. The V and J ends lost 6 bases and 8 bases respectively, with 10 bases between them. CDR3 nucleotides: TGTGCCAGCAGATTTGCTGGCGGCTACACCTTC. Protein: CASRFAGGYTF.

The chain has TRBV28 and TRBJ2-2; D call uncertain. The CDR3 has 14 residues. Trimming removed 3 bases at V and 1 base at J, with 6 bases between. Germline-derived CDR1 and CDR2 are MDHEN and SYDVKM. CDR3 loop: CASSLGWNTGELFF. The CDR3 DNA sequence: TGTGCCAGCAGTTTGGGCTGGAACACCGGGGAGCTGTTTTTT.

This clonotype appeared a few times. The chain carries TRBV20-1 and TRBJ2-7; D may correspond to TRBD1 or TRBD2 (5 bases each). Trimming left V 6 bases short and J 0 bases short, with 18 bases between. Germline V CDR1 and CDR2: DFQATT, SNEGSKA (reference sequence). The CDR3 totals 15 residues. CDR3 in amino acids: CSASDPGRSSYEQYF. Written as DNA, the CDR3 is TGCAGTGCAAGCGATCCGGGACGGAGCTCCTACGAGCAGTACTTC.

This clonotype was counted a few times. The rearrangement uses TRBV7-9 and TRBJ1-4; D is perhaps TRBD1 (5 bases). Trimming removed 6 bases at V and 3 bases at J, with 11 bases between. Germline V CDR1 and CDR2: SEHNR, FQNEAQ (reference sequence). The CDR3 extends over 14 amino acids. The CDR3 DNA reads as TGTGCCAGCAGACCAGGGTCGGCTAATGAAAAACTGTTTTTT. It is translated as CASRPGSANEKLFF.

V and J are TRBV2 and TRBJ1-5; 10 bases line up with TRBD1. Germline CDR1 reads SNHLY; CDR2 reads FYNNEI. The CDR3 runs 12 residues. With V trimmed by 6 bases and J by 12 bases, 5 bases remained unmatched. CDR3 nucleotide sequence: TGTGCCAGCAGGGTGACAGGGGGCGGCCAGCATTTT. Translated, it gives CASRVTGGGQHF.